This T cell receptor beta chain appears in the sequencing data of a study of technical replicates of blood from a few donors. CDR3 size: 16 residues. Trimming cost V 6 bases and J 2 bases; bases outside gene matches: 10. Germline V gives CDR1 MNHNY, CDR2 SVGAGI (reference sequence). Profiling relied on immunoSEQ multiplex PCR, and the TCRdb table lists in-frame clones only, not all of them. The profile covers 90,000 to 100,000 clones, with roughly 95% appearing a single time and 0.3% to 0.35% taken by the ten largest. What was sequenced was T cells isolated from PBMCs. The chain employs TRBV6-6 and TRBJ2-3; 8 bases agree with TRBD2. The sequence derives from a human donor in good health. The CDR3 DNA reads as TGTGCCAGCAGCCTACCGGGACTAGTCTCCACAGATACGCAGTATTTT. Translating it yields CASSLPGLVSTDTQYF.